One sample yielded the 13 T cell receptor beta chains listed below, sequenced in a study of radiation and T cells in renal cell carcinoma. Time point specified: blood 2 weeks post-SBRT. Treatment indicated: 15 Gy SBRT to primary tumor, nephrectomy 4 weeks later. The data were produced by immunoSEQ multiplex PCR, yet TCRdb's version contains in-frame clones alone and is incomplete. The sample holds tens of thousands of clones; 70% to 80% are singletons and the top ten take approximately 7%. This sample comprised blood, obtained from a patient whose treatment included radiotherapy and nephrectomy. The receptors stem from a man aged 60 to 75 with renal cell carcinoma.

This chain links TRBV23-1 with TRBJ1-1; D might be TRBD1 (5 bases). TRBV23-1 is designated an ORF whose function remains uncertain. V was cut by 6 bases and J by 7 bases, with 18 bases left in between. The CDR3 is made up of 14 amino acids. CDR3 sequence reads: CASSPDRFPSEAFF. The CDR3 DNA sequence: TGCGCCAGCAGCCCCGACAGATTCCCCAGTGAAGCTTTCTTT.

The gene calls are TRBV7-9 and TRBJ2-6; 8 bases align to TRBD1. The CDR3 extends over 19 amino acids. CDR1 and CDR2 (germline): SEHNR, FQNEAQ (reference sequence). J gave up 0 bases and V 4 bases, and 11 bases lay outside the gene matches. DNA of the CDR3: TGTGCCAGCAGCTCACCAGTTGGGGACAGGAGCTCTGGGGCCAACGTCCTGACTTTC. Protein product: CASSSPVGDRSSGANVLTF.

The chain joins TRBV7-9 to TRBJ1-2, with a possible D match to TRBD1 (6 bases). The CDR3 runs to 14 residues. V lost 6 bases and J 2 bases, leaving 13 bases between the germline ends. CDR1 and CDR2 from the germline V gene are SEHNR and FQNEAQ (reference sequence). The CDR3: CASSYGGQNYGYTF. The CDR3 nucleotides read TGTGCCAGCAGTTATGGAGGACAGAACTATGGCTACACCTTC.

This chain joins TRBV18 and TRBJ2-7; D uncertain. V was clipped by 6 bases and J by 7 bases, with 16 bases between them. CDR1 and CDR2 from the germline V gene are KGHSH and LQKENI. The CDR3 consists of 13 residues. DNA for the CDR3: TGTGCCAGCTCTAAGGGAACGGTTGGGGAGCAGTACGTC. As protein: CASSKGTVGEQYV.

The V call is TRBV4-2, the J call TRBJ1-5; D remains ambiguous. This CDR3 region has 15 residues. CDR1 is LGHNA, CDR2 YNFKEQ, per germline. V was shortened by 0 bases and J by 0 bases, with 6 bases between the two germline ends. CDR3 in amino acids: CASSQDPVSNQPQHF. In DNA, the CDR3 is TGTGCCAGCAGCCAAGATCCAGTTAGCAATCAGCCCCAGCATTTT.

This clone occurred once. The chain combines TRBV30 with TRBJ2-3; possible D gene TRBD1, 5 bases. Trimming removed 1 base from V and 0 bases from J, with 11 bases in between. Germline values: CDR1 GTSNPN, CDR2 SVGIG (reference sequence). The CDR3 has 15 residues. CDR3 region: CAWSEGRDSTDTQYF. DNA of the CDR3: TGTGCCTGGAGTGAAGGCAGGGATAGCACAGATACGCAGTATTTT. The whole variable domain, remainder taken from reference TRBV30 and TRBJ2-3, is SQTIHQWPATLVQPVGSPLSLECTVEGTSNPNLYWYRQAAGRGLQLLFYSVGIGQISSEVPQNLSASRPQDRQFILSSKKLLLSDSGFYLCAWSEGRDSTDTQYFGPGTRLTVL.

V is TRBV6-4 and J is TRBJ2-3; D is uncertain. Trimming took 3 bases from V and 0 from J, leaving 10 bases between them. CDR3 length equals 15 residues. Per the germline V gene, CDR1 is MRHNA and CDR2 is SNTAGT. CDR3 loop: CASSEVSSSTDTQYF. For the CDR3, the DNA is TGTGCCAGCAGTGAAGTCTCAAGCAGCACAGATACGCAGTATTTT.

V usage is TRBV6-6 and J usage is TRBJ2-3; tentative D call: TRBD2 (5 bases). This CDR3 has 14 amino acids. The ends were cut back, 10 bases at V and 0 bases at J, with 14 bases in the middle. Germline loops: CDR1 MNHNY, CDR2 SVGAGI (reference sequence). As DNA, the CDR3 is TGTGCCATTTTAGGACGGGGAAGCACAGATACGCAGTATTTT. This gives the protein CAILGRGSTDTQYF.

The rearrangement links TRBV19 to TRBJ2-6; either TRBD1 or TRBD2 may supply D (5 bases each). With 2 bases removed from V and 12 bases from J, the gap between germline ends came to 17 bases. This CDR3 region has 15 residues. In germline, CDR1 is LNHDA, CDR2 SQIVND (reference sequence). The CDR3 here is CASSIRDLWGSVLTF. For the CDR3, the DNA is TGTGCCAGTAGTATAAGGGACCTTTGGGGGTCCGTCCTGACTTTC.

The chain links TRBV2 to TRBJ1-5; D is undetermined. The V gene lost 3 bases and the J gene lost 4 bases, with 7 bases spanning the gap. Per the germline V gene, CDR1 is SNHLY and CDR2 is FYNNEI. The CDR3 consists of 13 residues. CDR3 nucleotides: TGTGCCAGCAGTGAGCGCCTGAATCAGCCCCAGCATTTT. This gives the protein CASSERLNQPQHF.

The chain carries TRBV30 and TRBJ2-2; D remains unclear. This CDR3 is 12 amino acids long. Trimming took 0 bases from V and 7 from J, leaving 6 bases between them. The germline gives CDR1 GTSNPN, CDR2 SVGIG (reference sequence). CDR3 sequence reads: CAWSVHGGELFF. The CDR3 coding sequence is TGTGCCTGGAGTGTACACGGCGGGGAGCTGTTTTTT. Supplemented by reference TRBV30 and TRBJ2-2, the full variable domain reads SQTIHQWPATLVQPVGSPLSLECTVEGTSNPNLYWYRQAAGRGLQLLFYSVGIGQISSEVPQNLSASRPQDRQFILSSKKLLLSDSGFYLCAWSVHGGELFFGEGSRLTVL.

The chain joins TRBV5-1 to TRBJ2-2; tentative D call: TRBD2 (5 bases). This CDR3 region has 15 residues. The germline gives CDR1 SGHRS, CDR2 YFSETQ. With 5 bases removed from V and 4 bases from J, the gap between germline ends came to 15 bases. The CDR3 loop reads CASSYTFTSTGELFF. Written as DNA, the CDR3 is TGCGCCAGCAGTTATACATTCACTAGCACCGGGGAGCTGTTTTTT.

The genes are TRBV15 and TRBJ2-5, with 7 bases aligning to TRBD2. Per germline, CDR1 LNHNV and CDR2 YYDKDF (reference sequence). The CDR3 length is 11 residues. V gave up 5 bases and J gave up 10 bases; unmatched junction bases: 4. CDR3 in amino acids: CATSGEGIQYF. In DNA form, the CDR3 reads TGTGCCACCAGCGGGGAGGGAATCCAGTACTTC.